One T cell receptor (beta chain) is described in this entry. Germline V gene sequence: CDR1 SGDLS, CDR2 YYNGEE. With 4 bases removed from V and 5 bases from J, the gap between germline ends came to 10 bases. The CDR3 loop spans 13 amino acids. This sample was included in a study of CD8 T cells in Susac syndrome. The authors negatively isolated CD8+ and CD4+ T cells and FACS-enriched TEMRA cells. The RNA input was about 0.5 to 1 ug, and it was reverse transcribed with random hexamers. Each CDR3 protein is one row after TCRdb ran MiXCR on the immunoSEQ multiplex PCR reads. The sample lists 200,000 or so distinct CDR3 sequences, approximately 95% occurring once.

Sequenced sample: CD8+ T cells from PBMCs. The chain is built from TRBV9 and TRBJ2-1; no clear D gene. The TCR was taken from a human donor with Susac syndrome. The CDR3 DNA is TGTGCCAGCAGCACGGACGATAACAATGAGCAGTTCTTC. This sequence encodes CASSTDDNNEQFF.